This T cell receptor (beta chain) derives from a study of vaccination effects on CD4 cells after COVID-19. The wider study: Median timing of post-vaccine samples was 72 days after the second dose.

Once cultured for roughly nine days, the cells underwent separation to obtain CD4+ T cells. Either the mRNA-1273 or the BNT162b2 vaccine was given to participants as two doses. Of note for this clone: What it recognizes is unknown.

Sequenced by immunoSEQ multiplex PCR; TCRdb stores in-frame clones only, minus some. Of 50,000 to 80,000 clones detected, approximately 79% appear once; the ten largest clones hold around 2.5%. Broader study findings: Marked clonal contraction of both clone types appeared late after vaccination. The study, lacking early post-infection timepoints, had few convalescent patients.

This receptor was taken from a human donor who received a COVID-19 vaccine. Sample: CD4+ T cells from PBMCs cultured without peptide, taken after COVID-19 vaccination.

CDR3 in DNA: TGTGCCAGCAGTTACTCCCCCGGGGCAACCTACGAGCAGTACGTC. Its protein is CASSYSPGATYEQYV. This rearrangement joins TRBV6-5 to TRBJ2-7, with D tentatively TRBD1 or TRBD2 (5 bases each). CDR1 and CDR2 (germline): MNHEY, SVGAGI. With 0 bases removed from V and 2 bases from J, the gap between germline ends came to 11 bases. The CDR3 extends over 15 amino acids.